This is a list of T cell receptor beta chains from one sample in a study of blood T cell repertoires in COVID-19. Some clones are missing from TCRdb's copy, which holds only in-frame ones; the method was immunoSEQ multiplex PCR. Of fewer than 75,000 clones in the sample, approximately 91% were seen once. Input material: peripheral blood. These receptors were taken from a man aged 70-80 years with acute or convalescent COVID-19. CDR3s leave out the opening cysteine and the closing phenylalanine or tryptophan. Each record gives: V gene, J gene, CDR3 protein.

>TRBV28|TRBJ1-4
ATLERGSEKLF
>TRBV5-4|TRBJ1-2
ASSLKPGQGTYGYT
>TRBV29-1|TRBJ2-1
SVDGGGMGYNEQF
>TRBV6-6|TRBJ2-7
ASSYTAGGFEQY
>TRBV28|TRBJ2-4
ASSLGLAAGPLNIQY
>TRBV28|TRBJ1-2
ASFGRDERNGYT
>TRBV6-5|TRBJ1-5
ASMGPLGGQPQH
>TRBV5-1|TRBJ2-3
ASSFTGGGADTQY
>TRBV19|TRBJ1-5
ASSVLSNQPQH
>TRBV19|TRBJ1-1
ASSIPQGYGLSVAEAF
>TRBV5-4|TRBJ1-6
ASRRQEGERNSPLH
>TRBV4-3|TRBJ2-3
ASSQRDSSTDTQY
>TRBV18|TRBJ1-2
ASSPDQGAIGNYGYT
>TRBV27|TRBJ2-7
ASSQFIDSSRYEQY
>TRBV25-1|TRBJ2-5
ASSEPTLRTQY
>TRBV5-1|TRBJ1-2
ASSFEGVDGGYT
>TRBV5-5|TRBJ1-5
ASSLGESMNQPQH
>TRBV7-7|TRBJ2-5
ASSPQQGLETQY
>TRBV9|TRBJ1-6
ASSGPGVGVLLPLH
>TRBV18|TRBJ2-5
ASSPLSEETQY
>TRBV5-6|TRBJ2-5
ASSLLAVQETQY
>TRBV12-3/TRBV12-4|TRBJ1-4
ASSTRVPSLF
>TRBV2|TRBJ2-1
ASRETGFFHNEQF
>TRBV7-3|TRBJ2-2
ASSLSGTGELF
>TRBV21-1|TRBJ2-5
ASSKVPSGGAQGETQY
>TRBV21-1|TRBJ2-7
ASSKGCAGGAYEQY
>TRBV7-9|TRBJ2-7
ASSSTPQGAGNEQY
>TRBV15|TRBJ1-2
ATSRDTFAGTGVGGYT
>TRBV6-5|TRBJ2-7
ASSTRGGPSYEQY
>TRBV28|TRBJ1-5
ASSLRDVGQPQH
>TRBV19|TRBJ2-7
ASSTTRQGSPYEQY
>TRBV7-8|TRBJ2-4
ASSLAASGGARAKNIQY
>TRBV9|TRBJ2-7
ASSVVGTGAEQY
>TRBV3-1/TRBV3-2|TRBJ1-1
ASARENTEAF
>TRBV28|TRBJ2-2
ASSLDNRDTGELF
>TRBV3-1/TRBV3-2|TRBJ1-1
ASRGGVEAF
>TRBV6-5|TRBJ1-5
ASRLDRSGNQPQH
>TRBV19|TRBJ1-5
ASSIVNRGTYSNQPQH
>TRBV4-3|TRBJ2-2
ASSHTGTGELF
>TRBV28|TRBJ2-1
ASSLESGPRGSYNEQF
>TRBV15|TRBJ1-6
ATSVDRVLRYNSPLH
>TRBV7-9|TRBJ2-3
ASSASTRSTDTQY
>TRBV5-6|TRBJ1-6
ASSLTMGNSPLH
>TRBV3-1/TRBV3-2|TRBJ2-1
ASSLGTGGYNEQF
>TRBV7-2|TRBJ1-4
ASSEARTSEKLF
>TRBV18|TRBJ2-1
ASSPGTPGRLDEQF